The sequence of this T cell receptor (beta chain) was determined in a study of OX40 agonist ivuxolimab in advanced cancers. Background for the entire study: Ivuxolimab, which targeted the costimulatory receptor OX40 (CD134), was an agonistic, fully human IgG2 monoclonal antibody. Intravenous ivuxolimab was administered to patients every 2 weeks at six dose levels: 0.01, 0.1, 0.3, 1.5, 3 and 10 mg/kg. Among the 50 to 55 dose-escalation patients, 19 had hepatocellular carcinoma, roughly 15 melanoma, 9 renal cell carcinoma and 9 head and neck cancer. A male proportion of roughly 80% and a mean age of roughly 55 years, ranging from about 20 to 79, were recorded for the dose-escalation cohort. Patients were allowed to have had prior anti-PD-1, anti-PD-L1 or anti-CTLA-4 therapy, and approximately 39% of the dose-escalation patients had been treated with checkpoint inhibitors. Three dose-escalation patients achieved partial responses, one with hepatocellular carcinoma and two with cutaneous melanoma. Peripheral TCRbeta sequencing was intended to test whether TCR sequence diversity was altered and clonal T-cell expansion was caused by ivuxolimab. The paper describes the monotherapy dose-escalation part (N of about 50 patients) of the phase I trial of ivuxolimab.

With regard to this clone: Its antigen remains undetermined. No base-level quality is on record; no much larger clone is a single base apart.

Sequences SEHNR (CDR1) and FQNEAQ (CDR2) are obtained from the germline V gene (reference sequence). The cysteine opens and the phenylalanine closes a CDR3 of 14 amino acids. Just the 42-base CDR3 DNA is kept, in frame starting at base 1. After removal of 6 bases from V and 1 base from J, the junction retains 4 bases not matched to a gene. Genomic DNA was extracted from sorted cells for sequencing of the TCRbeta CDR3 region. The immunoSEQ Assay was used to sequence the TCRbeta CDR3 regions. The source is immuneACCESS, and TCRdb retained only in-frame sequences with V and J called. Part of the clones is not carried over; for the studies checked, unresolved V genes explain less than half of this, and the remainder is unexplained. The sample table contains roughly 64,000 clones; only one count was recorded for approximately 90% of them. The ten top clones hold roughly an eighth of the sample. The trial excluded patients who had a history of autoimmune disease or who were on systemic immunosuppression. In every dose cohort, peripheral blood was drawn for TCR sequencing at baseline, cycle 4 day 1, and cycle 7 day 1. Samples came from an open-label, multicenter, first-in-human phase I dose-escalation trial of ivuxolimab. Adults with locally advanced or metastatic melanoma, renal cell carcinoma, hepatocellular carcinoma or head and neck squamous cell carcinoma were enrolled in the trial. Before TCR sequencing, CD4+ T cells and CD8+ T cells from peripheral blood were sorted into separate populations.

What the study reported, not specific to this receptor: After ivuxolimab, expanded clones were on average more numerous among CD8+ T cells than among CD4+ T cells. Partial responders in the 0.1-3.0 mg/kg groups had among the lowest normalized peripheral clonal expansion, especially among CD8+ T cells. Low levels of normalized T-cell clonal expansion were also seen in some patients who did not respond. The antigen specificity of the peripheral T cells that underwent clonal expansion was not determined. Clonal expansion of both CD4+ and CD8+ blood T cells was observed from baseline to week 6 at doses 0.1 to 3.0 mg/kg.

The chain is encoded by TRBV7-9 joined to TRBJ2-7, and 9 junctional nucleotides match TRBD2. The sample here was CD4+ or CD8+ T cells sorted from blood, taken in a trial of the OX40 agonist ivuxolimab. This sequence originates from an adult with an advanced solid tumor such as melanoma, head and neck, liver or kidney cancer. The CDR3 in this case is CASSLAGGSYEQYF. Read as DNA, the sequence is TGTGCCAGCAGTCTGGCGGGAGGGTCCTACGAGCAGTACTTC.